The 11 T cell receptor beta chains presented below share a single source sample, sequenced in a study of T cells in Graves' hyperthyroidism and ophthalmopathy (dated 2019 in TCRdb). The library came from multiplex PCR. The reads were generated on an Illumina HiSeq 2000. The TCR beta CDR3 regions were amplified from the RNA transcripts. For the first round of RT-PCR on the TCR CDR3, the HTBI primer set was used together with the Qiagen OneStep RT-PCR kit. In-frame beta chains were kept once TCRdb had trimmed the public reads at Q25 with fastp and called clones with MiXCR. Rows are unified per CDR3 protein, each entry keeping the most common DNA and genes. The sample records about 260,000 distinct CDR3 sequences, roughly 15% of which are singletons. The ten most abundant clones make up about 30% of the sample. The sample consisted of blood. The receptors here all came from a woman aged 18-35 years with Graves' ophthalmopathy.

This clonotype showed up many times. The genes are TRBV5-1 and TRBJ2-7; D not certain. Trimming cost V 5 bases and J 5 bases, with 14 bases left between them. Germline V gene lookup returns CDR1 SGHRS and CDR2 YFSETQ. CDR3 length: 13 amino acids. CDR3 nucleotides: TGCGCCAGCAGGGCCCGGATTTATGACGAGCAGTACTTC. Encoded protein: CASRARIYDEQYF. Full variable domain (rest looked up from reference TRBV5-1 and TRBJ2-7): KAGVTQTPRYLIKTRGQQVTLSCSPISGHRSVSWYQQTPGQGLQFLFEYFSETQRNKGNFPGRFSGRQFSNSRSEMNVSTLELGDSALYLCASRARIYDEQYFGPGTRLTVT.

This chain connects TRBV19 to TRBJ2-1, with TRBD1 as a possible D gene (5 bases). CDR1 and CDR2 from the germline V gene are LNHDA and SQIVND (reference sequence). This CDR3 has 14 amino acids. V was clipped by 0 bases and J by 8 bases, with 11 bases between them. The CDR3 bases are TGTGCCAGTAGTATAGATTTTAGGGGCGATGAGCAGTTCTTC. As protein: CASSIDFRGDEQFF.

The table lists this clonotype with many counts. The chain couples TRBV6-5 to TRBJ2-5; 12 bases fit TRBD2. V lost 0 bases to trimming and J lost 5 bases; unmatched junction nucleotides: 10. Germline loops: CDR1 MNHEY, CDR2 SVGAGI. The CDR3 loop spans 18 amino acids. CDR3 residues: CASSYSLAGGPSGETQYF. Here the CDR3 DNA reads TGTGCCAGCAGTTACTCTCTAGCGGGAGGGCCGAGCGGTGAGACCCAGTACTTC.

The rearrangement uses TRBV20-1 and TRBJ2-5; the match to TRBD2 covers 11 bases. V was pared by 6 bases and J by 2 bases, with 8 bases of the junction left unmatched. CDR3 size: 15 residues. CDR1 DFQATT and CDR2 SNEGSKA come from the germline V gene (reference sequence). The CDR3 nucleotides read TGCAGTGCCCGGCGACTAGCGGGGATACAAGAGACCCAGTACTTC. Its translation: CSARRLAGIQETQYF.

This clonotype appeared many times. The chain links TRBV7-9 to TRBJ2-2; the D is unclear. Germline V gives CDR1 SEHNR, CDR2 FQNEAQ (reference sequence). Trimming removed 5 bases from V and 8 bases from J, with 15 bases in between. The CDR3 has 14 residues. As DNA, the CDR3 is TGTGCCAGCAGCCCTCCAGTGGGGAAGGGGGAGCTGTTTTTT. This gives the protein CASSPPVGKGELFF.

This clonotype was found many times. The chain combines TRBV5-8 with TRBJ2-7; D ambiguous. This CDR3 is built from 12 residues. V lost 2 bases to trimming and J lost 2 bases, with 5 bases between them. Germline loops: CDR1 SGHTS, CDR2 YDEGEE. The CDR3 sequence is CASSFDTYEQYF. In nucleotides, the CDR3 is TGTGCCAGCAGCTTTGATACCTACGAGCAGTACTTC.

This clonotype was seen repeatedly, ten times or more. The J gene is TRBJ2-3, the V gene TRBV11-2; 10 bases map to TRBD2. Germline V gene sequence: CDR1 SGHAT, CDR2 FQNNGV. CDR3 size: 19 residues. The trim removed 1 base at V and 1 base at J, leaving 11 bases unmatched. CDR3 bases: TGTGCCAGCAGCTTAGCTTATAGCGGGGGGCCTTATCGCACAGATACGCAGTATTTT. Translation gives CASSLAYSGGPYRTDTQYF.

This clonotype was observed many times. The rearrangement joins TRBV4-1 to TRBJ1-6, with 8 bases identical to TRBD1. Trimming cost V 2 bases and J 2 bases; bases outside gene matches: 2. This CDR3 is built from 16 residues. Germline assignment: CDR1 MGHRA and CDR2 YSYEKL. In DNA, the CDR3 is TGCGCCAGCAGCCAATCGGACAGGGCCTATAATTCACCCCTCCACTTT. Encoded protein: CASSQSDRAYNSPLHF.

The chain has TRBV6-1 and TRBJ2-7; TRBD1 agrees at 9 bases. There are 14 residues in the CDR3. The V gene's germline CDR1 is MNHNS and CDR2 SASEGT. The V and J ends lost 6 bases and 6 bases, in that order; junction bases with no gene match: 9. CDR3 nucleotides: TGTGCCAGCAGAGCCCGGGACAGGGTAGGCGAGCAGTACTTC. It specifies CASRARDRVGEQYF.

Many counts were recorded for this clonotype. The V and J genes are TRBV29-1 and TRBJ1-1; D is unresolved. Per germline, CDR1 SQVTM and CDR2 ANQGSEA. V lost 3 bases and J lost 3, with 5 bases in between. The CDR3 length is 11 residues. Here the CDR3 DNA reads TGCAGCGTTGAGGTAGACACTGAAGCTTTCTTT. It encodes CSVEVDTEAFF.

This clonotype was found many times. The chain has TRBV7-2 and TRBJ2-1; 7 bases are a match to TRBD1. Per germline, CDR1 SGHTA and CDR2 FQGNSA. This CDR3 region has 15 residues. Losses at the gene ends were 5 bases for V and 4 bases for J; bases not matched to a gene: 8. The CDR3, as DNA: TGTGCCAGCAGCCTATATCCGGGACAGTACAATGAGCAGTTCTTC. This encodes CASSLYPGQYNEQFF.